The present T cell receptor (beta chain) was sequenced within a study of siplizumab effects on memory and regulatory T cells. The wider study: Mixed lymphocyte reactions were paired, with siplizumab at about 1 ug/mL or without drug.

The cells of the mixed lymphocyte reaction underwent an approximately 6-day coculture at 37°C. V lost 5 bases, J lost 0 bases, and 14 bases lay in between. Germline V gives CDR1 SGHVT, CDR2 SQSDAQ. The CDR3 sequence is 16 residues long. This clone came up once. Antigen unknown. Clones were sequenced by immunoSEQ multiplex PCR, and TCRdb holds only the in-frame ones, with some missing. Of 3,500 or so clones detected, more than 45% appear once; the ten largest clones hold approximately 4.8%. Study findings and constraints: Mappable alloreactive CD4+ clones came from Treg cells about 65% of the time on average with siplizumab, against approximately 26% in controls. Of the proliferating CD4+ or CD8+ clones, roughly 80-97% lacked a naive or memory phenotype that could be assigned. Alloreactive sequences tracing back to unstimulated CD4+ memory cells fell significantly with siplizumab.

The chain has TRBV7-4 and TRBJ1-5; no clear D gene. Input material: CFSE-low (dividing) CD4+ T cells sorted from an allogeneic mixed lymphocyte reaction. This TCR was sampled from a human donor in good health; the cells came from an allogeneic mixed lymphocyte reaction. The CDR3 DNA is TGTGCCAGCAGCCGCTGGGGAGGCTATAGCAATCAGCCCCAGCATTTT. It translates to CASSRWGGYSNQPQHF.